The present T cell receptor (beta chain) was sequenced within a study of OX40 agonist ivuxolimab in advanced cancers. Study background: Each dose-escalation patient presented with hepatocellular carcinoma, melanoma, renal cell or head and neck cancer. Aged roughly 23 to 79 with a mean of about 63 years, they were around 79% male. Overall study findings and caveats: CD8+ T cells averaged more expanded clones than CD4+.

Concerning this clone itself: What it binds is not known.

Germline-derived CDR1 and CDR2 are SQVTM and ANQGSEA. Trimming took 0 bases from V and 6 from J, leaving 5 bases between them. CDR3 size: 11 residues. Sampling times: baseline, cycle 4 day 1, cycle 7 day 1. Repertoires were generated with immunoSEQ multiplex PCR, while TCRdb's copy carries only in-frame clones and drops some. This table has about 50,000 clones, over 85% appearing once. This sequence joins TRBV29-1 and TRBJ1-1; D remains ambiguous. This sequence was found in an adult with an advanced solid tumor such as melanoma, head and neck, liver or kidney cancer. The sample here was CD4+ or CD8+ T cells sorted from blood, taken in a trial of the OX40 agonist ivuxolimab. CDR3 residues: CSVEEGPEAFF. The CDR3 DNA follows: TGCAGCGTTGAAGAAGGACCTGAAGCTTTCTTT.